The text below deals with one TCR beta chain. Per the study methods: Reference gene primer amplification gave estimated nucleated cell counts. Method: immunoSEQ multiplex PCR; TCRdb's copy keeps in-frame clones and lacks some. V and J calls and clone size follow that table, whereas D and trimming were derived from the DNA. Of 35,000 to 50,000 clones listed, 83% are singletons. This record comes from a study of blood T cell repertoires in COVID-19. Study background: Material from acute and convalescent COVID-19 was sourced from the United States, Italy and Spain. Nucleic acid was either cDNA or gDNA, and it came from T cells, B-cell-depleted T cells, or PBMCs.

The CDR3 contains 13 residues. Trimming removed 3 bases from V and 5 bases from J, with 10 bases in between. Germline CDR1 reads SGHAT; CDR2 reads FQDESV (reference sequence). Sequencing was carried out using peripheral blood. The chain couples TRBV11-1 to TRBJ2-5; D is unclear. The origin of this receptor is a woman of 80 years or more with acute or convalescent COVID-19. CDR3 sequence reads: CASSFSPQETQYF. Here the CDR3 DNA reads TGTGCCAGCAGCTTCTCCCCTCAGGAGACCCAGTACTTC.